Shown below are 7 T cell receptor beta chains from a single sample sequenced in a study of Graves' ophthalmopathy and Graves' hyperthyroidism. Researchers took RNA transcripts and amplified TCR beta CDR3 regions from them. A first-round RT-PCR used HTBI primers, followed by a second-round multiplex PCR. TCRdb used MiXCR to reprocess the multiplex PCR reads, holding one entry per CDR3 protein. Of roughly 51,000 distinct CDR3 sequences in the sample, 50% to 65% were seen once. The sample consisted of peripheral blood. These receptor sequences come from an adult man with Graves' ophthalmopathy.

Details on this clonotype: Mismatch with germline at one junction end may stem from a read error. This chain links TRBV5-1 with TRBJ1-1; D unclear. This CDR3 region has 15 residues. Germline assignment: CDR1 SGHRS and CDR2 YFSETQ. The CDR3, as DNA: TGCGCCAGCAGCTTGGAGCTAGGCCTGAACACTGAGGCTTTCTTT. This sequence encodes CASSLELGLNTEAFF.

Here the CDR3 DNA reads TGTGCCAGCAGCCCCTCACTAGCGGGAGTGAATGAGCAGTTCTTC. Protein: CASSPSLAGVNEQFF. The V call is TRBV16, the J call TRBJ2-1; 11 bases line up with TRBD2. This CDR3 is 15 amino acids long. Germline V lookup: CDR1 KGHSY, CDR2 FQNENV. Trimming cost V 4 bases and J 7 bases; bases outside gene matches: 6.

The chain couples TRBV5-1 to TRBJ1-2; tentative D call: TRBD1 (6 bases). Germline CDR1 SGHRS, CDR2 YFSETQ. Trimming took off 0 bases at V and 6 bases at J, with 12 bases between the two ends. The CDR3 extends over 14 amino acids. The CDR3, as DNA: TGCGCCAGCAGCTTGGCGGGGGGGCCCAATGGCTACACCTTC. Translating it yields CASSLAGGPNGYTF.

The chain employs TRBV10-1 and TRBJ1-6, with 8 bases aligning to TRBD1. With V trimmed by 6 bases and J by 9 bases, 7 bases remained unmatched. The CDR3 contains 14 residues. Germline V CDR1 and CDR2: WNHNN, SYGVQD (reference sequence). The CDR3 loop reads CASRPFDRGSPLHF. The CDR3 DNA reads as TGCGCCAGCAGGCCCTTCGACAGGGGTTCACCCCTCCACTTT.

This clonotype has a count of ten or more. J is TRBJ2-3 and V is TRBV24-1; D possibly corresponds to TRBD2 (6 bases). Trimming removed 11 bases from V and 0 bases from J, with 23 bases in between. This CDR3 region has 17 residues. Germline-derived CDR1 and CDR2 are KGHDR and SFDVKD. The CDR3 nucleotides read TGTGCCATCGCGAAGCGGGCCTTTACCTCTAGCACAGATACGCAGTATTTT. It codes for CAIAKRAFTSSTDTQYF.

The V gene is TRBV7-2, the J gene TRBJ2-5; D gene uncertain. CDR1 and CDR2 (germline): SGHTA, FQGNSA. The CDR3 is 12 amino acids. Deletions cut 5 bases from V and 7 bases from J, with 11 bases between. In DNA form, the CDR3 reads TGTGCCAGCAGCGGGCTGGTGGGGACCCAGTACTTC. Protein product: CASSGLVGTQYF.

This clonotype was seen a handful of times. The chain links TRBV18 to TRBJ1-1; no definite D call. Per germline, CDR1 KGHSH and CDR2 LQKENI. The germline V and J ends were trimmed by 1 base and 0 bases, with 12 bases remaining between them. The CDR3 runs 16 residues. The CDR3 DNA reads as TGTGCCAGCTCACCACAACGCCTTGGGGTGAACACTGAAGCTTTCTTT. This codes for CASSPQRLGVNTEAFF.